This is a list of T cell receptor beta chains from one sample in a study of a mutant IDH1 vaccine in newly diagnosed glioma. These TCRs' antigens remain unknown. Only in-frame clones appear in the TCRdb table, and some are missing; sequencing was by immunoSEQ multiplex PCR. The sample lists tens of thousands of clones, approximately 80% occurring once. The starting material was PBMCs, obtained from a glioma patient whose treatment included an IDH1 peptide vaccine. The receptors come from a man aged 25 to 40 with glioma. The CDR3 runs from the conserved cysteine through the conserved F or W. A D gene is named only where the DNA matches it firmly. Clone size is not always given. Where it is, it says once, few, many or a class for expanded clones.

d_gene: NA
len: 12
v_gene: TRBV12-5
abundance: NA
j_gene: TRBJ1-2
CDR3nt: TGTGCTAGTGGCAAGGGGACGGATGGCTACACCTTC
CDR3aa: CASGKGTDGYTF

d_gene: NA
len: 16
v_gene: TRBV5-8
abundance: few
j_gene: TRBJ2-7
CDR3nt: TGTGCCAGCACCCGGGGTGTCCTAACAATGATCGACGAGCAGTACTTC
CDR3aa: CASTRGVLTMIDEQYF

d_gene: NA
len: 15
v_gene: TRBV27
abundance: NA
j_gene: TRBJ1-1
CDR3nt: TGTGCCAGCAGTTCCAAGGGGGTTGGTGACACTGAAGCTTTCTTT
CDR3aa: CASSSKGVGDTEAFF

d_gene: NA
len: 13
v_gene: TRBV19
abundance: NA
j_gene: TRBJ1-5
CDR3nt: TGTGCCAGTAATGACTTTAGCAATCAGCCCCAGCATTTT
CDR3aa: CASNDFSNQPQHF

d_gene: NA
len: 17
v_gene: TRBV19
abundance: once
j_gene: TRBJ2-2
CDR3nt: TGTGCCAGTAGTACCGTCCGAGGAGCGGAAGGCACCGGGGAGCTGTTTTTT
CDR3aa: CASSTVRGAEGTGELFF

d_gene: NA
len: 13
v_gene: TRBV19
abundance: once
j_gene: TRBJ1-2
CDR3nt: TGTGCCAGTAGTCTAAGGATTACGGATGGCTACACCTTC
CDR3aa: CASSLRITDGYTF

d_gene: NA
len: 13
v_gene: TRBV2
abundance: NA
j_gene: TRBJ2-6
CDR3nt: TGTGCCAGCTCGGGGGCTGGGGCCAACGTCCTGACTTTC
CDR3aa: CASSGAGANVLTF

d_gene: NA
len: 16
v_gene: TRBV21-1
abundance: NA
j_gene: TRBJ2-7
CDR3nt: TGTGCCAGCAGCAAAAGAAGGCGGGGAGAAATCTACGAGCAGTACTTC
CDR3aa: CASSKRRRGEIYEQYF

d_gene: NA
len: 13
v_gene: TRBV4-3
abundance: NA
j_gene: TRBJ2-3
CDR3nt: TGCGCCAGCAGCCAAGAATCGGCGGGGATCAAGTATTTT
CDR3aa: CASSQESAGIKYF

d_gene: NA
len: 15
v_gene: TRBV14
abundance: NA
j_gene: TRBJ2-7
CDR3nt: TGTGCCAGCAGCCAAGATTTCCTTGCGGGTAACGAGCAGTACTTC
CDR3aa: CASSQDFLAGNEQYF

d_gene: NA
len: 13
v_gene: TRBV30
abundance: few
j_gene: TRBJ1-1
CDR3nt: TGTGCCTGGACGGAAAGGGGGAACACTGAAGCTTTCTTT
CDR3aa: CAWTERGNTEAFF

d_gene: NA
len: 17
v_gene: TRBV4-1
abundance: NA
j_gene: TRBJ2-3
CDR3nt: TGCGCCAGCAGCCAAGATGGGAGCGGATATGGCACAGATACGCAGTATTTT
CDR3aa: CASSQDGSGYGTDTQYF

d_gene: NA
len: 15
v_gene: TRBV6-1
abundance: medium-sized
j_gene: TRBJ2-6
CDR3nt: TGTGCCAGCAGTGAAAACAGCTCTGGGGCCAACGTCCTGACTTTC
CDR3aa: CASSENSSGANVLTF

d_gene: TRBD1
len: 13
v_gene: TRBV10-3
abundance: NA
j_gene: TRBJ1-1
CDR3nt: TGTGCCACACAGACAGGGATCAACACTGAAGCTTTCTTT
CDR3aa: CATQTGINTEAFF

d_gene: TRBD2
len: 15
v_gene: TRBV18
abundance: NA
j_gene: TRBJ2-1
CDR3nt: TGTGCCAGCTCACCAGGGGAGGGCCAGTACAATGAGCAGTTCTTC
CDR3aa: CASSPGEGQYNEQFF

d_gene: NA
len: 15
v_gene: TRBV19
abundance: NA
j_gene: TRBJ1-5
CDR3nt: TGTGCCAGTAGTATCACAAGGGGAGGGACTCAGCCCCAGCATTTT
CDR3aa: CASSITRGGTQPQHF

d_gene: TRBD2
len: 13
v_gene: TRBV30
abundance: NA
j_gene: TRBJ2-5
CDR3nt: TGTGCCTGGAGTGGGGTAGCGGGAGAGACCCAGTACTTC
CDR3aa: CAWSGVAGETQYF

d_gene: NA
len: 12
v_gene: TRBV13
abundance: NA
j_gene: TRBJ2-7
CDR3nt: TGTGCCAGCAGCTTACTCTTTAACGAGCAGTACTTC
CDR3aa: CASSLLFNEQYF

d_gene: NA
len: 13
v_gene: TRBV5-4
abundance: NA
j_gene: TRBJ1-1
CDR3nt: TGTGCCAGCAGCTTAAAGGGGGACACTGAAGCTTTCTTT
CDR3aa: CASSLKGDTEAFF

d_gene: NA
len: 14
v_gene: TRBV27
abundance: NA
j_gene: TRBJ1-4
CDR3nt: TGTGCCAGCAGACCGACAGTCTTCAATGAAAAACTGTTTTTT
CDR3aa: CASRPTVFNEKLFF

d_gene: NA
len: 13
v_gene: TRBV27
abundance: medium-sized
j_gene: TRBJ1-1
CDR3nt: TGTGCCAGCAGTCTACAGGGCCCCACTGAAGCTTTCTTT
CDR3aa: CASSLQGPTEAFF

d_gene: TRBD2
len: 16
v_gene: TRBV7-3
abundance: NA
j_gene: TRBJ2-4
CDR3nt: TGTGCCAGCAGCTTAACTCGGACTAGCGCAAAAAACATTCAGTACTTC
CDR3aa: CASSLTRTSAKNIQYF

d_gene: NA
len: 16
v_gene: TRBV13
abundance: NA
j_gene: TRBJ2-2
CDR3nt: TGTGCCAGCAGCTTAGAACAGCGCGCGAACACCGGGGAGCTGTTTTTT
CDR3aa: CASSLEQRANTGELFF

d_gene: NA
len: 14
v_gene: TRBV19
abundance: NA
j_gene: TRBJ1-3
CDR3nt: TGTGCCAGTAGTGTTGACAACTCTGGAAACACCATATATTTT
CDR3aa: CASSVDNSGNTIYF

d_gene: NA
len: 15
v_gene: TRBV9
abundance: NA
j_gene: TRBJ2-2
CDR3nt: TGTGCCAGCAGCGTAGTAGGGACGAACACCGGGGAGCTGTTTTTT
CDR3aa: CASSVVGTNTGELFF

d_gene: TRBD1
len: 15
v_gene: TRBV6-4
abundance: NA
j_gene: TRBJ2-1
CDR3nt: TGTGCCAGCAGTGAAGGGGGACAGGGGTCGAATGAGCAGTTCTTC
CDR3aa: CASSEGGQGSNEQFF

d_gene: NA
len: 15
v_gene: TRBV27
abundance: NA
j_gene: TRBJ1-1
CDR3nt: TGTGCCAGCAGTTTTAGGGGGGGCGAAGGATCTGAAGCTTTCTTT
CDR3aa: CASSFRGGEGSEAFF

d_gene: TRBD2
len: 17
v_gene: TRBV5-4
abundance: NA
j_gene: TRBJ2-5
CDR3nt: TGTGCCAGCAGCCAGGGACTAGCGGGGCCATCACAAGAGACCCAGTACTTC
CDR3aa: CASSQGLAGPSQETQYF

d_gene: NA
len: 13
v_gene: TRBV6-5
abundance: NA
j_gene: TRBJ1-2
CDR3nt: TGTGCCAGCACCAAATCAACTAACTATGGCTACACCTTC
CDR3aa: CASTKSTNYGYTF

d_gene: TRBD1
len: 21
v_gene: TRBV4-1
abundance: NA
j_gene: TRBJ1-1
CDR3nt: TGCGCCAGCAGCCAAGCGGGGCTTTTCTCGACAGGGGGCTTGGGGGACACTGAAGCTTTCTTT
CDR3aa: CASSQAGLFSTGGLGDTEAFF

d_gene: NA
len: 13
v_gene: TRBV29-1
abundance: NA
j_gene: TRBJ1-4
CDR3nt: TGCAGCGTAGCCTACAGGGATCGGGAAAAACTGTTTTTT
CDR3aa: CSVAYRDREKLFF

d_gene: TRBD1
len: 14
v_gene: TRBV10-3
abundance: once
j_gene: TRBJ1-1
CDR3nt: TGTGCCATCAGTCCTGACAGGGTCTCCACTGAAGCTTTCTTT
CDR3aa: CAISPDRVSTEAFF

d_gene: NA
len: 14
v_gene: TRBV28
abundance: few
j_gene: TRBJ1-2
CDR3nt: TGTGCCAGCAGTTACAGAAAGGGGCCGGAAGGCTACACCTTC
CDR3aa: CASSYRKGPEGYTF